Listed below are T cell receptor beta chains from one sample, sequenced in a study of blood T cell repertoires in COVID-19. Here immunoSEQ multiplex PCR was the method, and the copy in TCRdb shows in-frame clones only, minus some. The sample records approximately 250,000 clones, about 90% being singletons. Input material: PBMCs or T cells enriched from blood (not recorded which). The receptors were gathered from a woman younger than 45 with acute COVID-19. CDR3s include the opening cysteine and the closing phenylalanine or tryptophan. The D gene is left open where the match is weak. Rows may omit the clone size; those that give it use once, few, many or a size class.

V	size	J	D	DNA	CDR3
TRBV7-2	.	TRBJ1-2	TRBD1	TGTGCCAGCAGCTCGGGACAGGCTAACTATGGCTACACCTTC	CASSSGQANYGYTF
TRBV10-1	.	TRBJ2-1	.	TGCGCCAGCAGTGCCAGCGGCTCCTACAATGAGCAGTTCTTC	CASSASGSYNEQFF
TRBV2	.	TRBJ2-7	TRBD2	TGTGCCAGCAGTGAACGAGGTAGCGGGAGGGCCTACGAGCAGTACTTC	CASSERGSGRAYEQYF
TRBV19	few	TRBJ1-5	TRBD1	TGTGCCAGTAGAAACAGGGGGCGAGGCAATCAGCCCCAGCATTTT	CASRNRGRGNQPQHF
TRBV7-3	.	TRBJ2-7	.	TGTGCCAGCAGCTTAAGGGCTGGGCAGGGCTACGAGCAGTACTTC	CASSLRAGQGYEQYF
TRBV4-2	once	TRBJ1-1	.	TGTGCCAGCGGGCAGAACACTGAAGCTTTCTTT	CASGQNTEAFF
TRBV29-1	.	TRBJ2-5	.	TGCAGCGGCCGGGACACCGATCTAGAGACCCAGTACTTC	CSGRDTDLETQYF
TRBV5-4	.	TRBJ1-1	.	TGTGCCAGCAGCTTCGATGCGGGGCTCGCTGGGAAAGCTTTCTTT	CASSFDAGLAGKAFF
TRBV7-9	.	TRBJ2-3	TRBD2	TGTGCCAGCAGCTTAGGGGACCTAGCGGGAGGAAGCACAGATACGCAGTATTTT	CASSLGDLAGGSTDTQYF
TRBV27	few	TRBJ1-6	.	TGTGCCAGCAGTTTGAACGGTTCACCCCTCCACTTT	CASSLNGSPLHF
TRBV29-1	.	TRBJ1-5	.	TGCAGCGTCCGAGACACCGGGGATCAGCCCCAGCATTTT	CSVRDTGDQPQHF
TRBV3-1/TRBV3-2	once	TRBJ1-2	.	TGTGCCAGCAGCCAAGATCATCGAGGGTTCTATGGCTACACCTTC	CASSQDHRGFYGYTF
TRBV3-1/TRBV3-2	few	TRBJ2-7	TRBD2	TGTGCCAGCAGCCGAGCGGGGGAGACCTACGAGCAGTACTTC	CASSRAGETYEQYF
TRBV7-2	.	TRBJ2-1	.	TGTGCCAGCAGCTTAAGGGGGGGCTCCTACAATGAGCAGTTCTTC	CASSLRGGSYNEQFF
TRBV25-1	.	TRBJ2-1	TRBD2	TGTGCCAGCAGTCTCCGTAGCGGGATCCCCTACAATGAGCAGTTCTTC	CASSLRSGIPYNEQFF
TRBV7-2	.	TRBJ2-1	TRBD2	TGTGCCAGCAGCTCACGAAGCGGGAGTGATGAGCAGTTCTTC	CASSSRSGSDEQFF
TRBV27	.	TRBJ1-5	.	TGTGCCAGCAGTCCCCTTCATGGCAATAGCAATCAGCCCCAGCATTTT	CASSPLHGNSNQPQHF
TRBV4-3	.	TRBJ1-1	.	TGCGCCAGCAGCCAAGATAGGGGCCATTTCACTGAAGCTTTCTTT	CASSQDRGHFTEAFF
TRBV6-5	.	TRBJ2-7	TRBD1	TGTGCCAGCAGTTCCGCCGGGACAGGGGGACGGGACGAGCAGTACTTC	CASSSAGTGGRDEQYF
TRBV30	.	TRBJ2-5	.	TGTGCCTGGAGTAGCGGGACACAAGAGACCCAGTACTTC	CAWSSGTQETQYF
TRBV7-9	once	TRBJ1-1	.	TGTGCCAGCAGCCTTGACAGTGGAGCTTTCTTT	CASSLDSGAFF
TRBV19	.	TRBJ1-5	TRBD1	TGTGCCAGTAGTACGTCAGGGGGATCGGAGCCCCAGCATTTT	CASSTSGGSEPQHF
TRBV5-4	.	TRBJ1-6	TRBD1	TGTGCCAGCAGCTTGTCCGGGACAGCTAATTCACCCCTCCACTTT	CASSLSGTANSPLHF
TRBV3-1/TRBV3-2	.	TRBJ1-6	.	TGTGCCAGCAGCCAAGGCCCGGGTTCACCCCTCCACTTT	CASSQGPGSPLHF
TRBV7-7	.	TRBJ2-3	TRBD2	TGTGCCAGCAGCCCCGGGACTAGCCAGGAAACAGATACGCAGTATTTT	CASSPGTSQETDTQYF
TRBV28	.	TRBJ2-1	TRBD2	TGTGCCAGCAGCTTAGTACAGGCTAGCGGCCCTTTTGAGCAGTTCTTC	CASSLVQASGPFEQFF
TRBV27	.	TRBJ1-2	.	TGTGCCAGCCGTTCCGGCCGGGGAGGCTACACCTTC	CASRSGRGGYTF
TRBV6-4	.	TRBJ2-1	TRBD2	TGTGCCAGCAGTGCTAGCGGGAGCTCCTACAATGAGCAGTTCTTC	CASSASGSSYNEQFF
TRBV30	.	TRBJ2-5	.	TGTGCCTGGAGTGTATTCGGTGAGACCCAGTACTTC	CAWSVFGETQYF
TRBV5-4	.	TRBJ2-1	.	TGTGCCAGCAGCTTGACAGGGCTCACGTACAATGAGCAGTTCTTC	CASSLTGLTYNEQFF
TRBV6-1	.	TRBJ2-7	TRBD2	TGTGCCAGCAGTGAAGTCGCCCTAGCGGGAGTCGGAGAGCAGTACTTC	CASSEVALAGVGEQYF
TRBV27	.	TRBJ2-5	TRBD2	TGTGCCAGCAGTTTAGCGGGGAGGGGCGAGACCCAGTACTTC	CASSLAGRGETQYF
TRBV5-4	.	TRBJ2-1	TRBD2	TGTGCCAGCAGCCTCTCACTAGCGGGAGGCCCGGATGAGCAGTTCTTC	CASSLSLAGGPDEQFF
TRBV28	.	TRBJ2-7	TRBD2	TGTGCCAGCAGTGACCCCCCGACTAGCTCCTCCTACGAGCAGTACTTC	CASSDPPTSSSYEQYF
TRBV5-4	once	TRBJ1-2	.	TGTGCCAGCACCCCAGGCTCAGTAGACTATGGCTACACCTTC	CASTPGSVDYGYTF
TRBV28	.	TRBJ2-1	.	TGTGCCAGCAGTTCTGGGACATTACAGGCCCTCTCCTACAATGAGCAGTTCTTC	CASSSGTLQALSYNEQFF
TRBV19	.	TRBJ2-7	.	TGTGCCAGTAGCCTCGCAGGGGAGTACGAGCAGTACTTC	CASSLAGEYEQYF
TRBV7-9	.	TRBJ2-1	TRBD2	TGTGCCAGCAGCTTAGCGCGACTAGCGGGAGGACCCTACAATGAGCAGTTCTTC	CASSLARLAGGPYNEQFF
TRBV15	.	TRBJ2-7	.	TGTGCCACCAGCAGAGATATGAGGCAGGGCTACGAGCAGTACTTC	CATSRDMRQGYEQYF
TRBV30	.	TRBJ1-2	.	TGTGCCTGGAGCGACTTTGGTGGTGGCTACACCTTC	CAWSDFGGGYTF
TRBV3-1/TRBV3-2	.	TRBJ2-3	.	TGTGCCAGCAGCCAAGCACGGGGGAGTTCGGATACGCAGTATTTT	CASSQARGSSDTQYF
TRBV6-5	.	TRBJ2-7	.	TGTGCCAGCAGCCCCCGAGGGGGGGGATCCTACGAGCAGTACTTC	CASSPRGGGSYEQYF
TRBV29-1	.	TRBJ1-2	TRBD1	TGCAGCGTTGATTTTGGACAGGGAATTTATGGCTACACCTTC	CSVDFGQGIYGYTF
TRBV7-9	.	TRBJ2-3	.	TGTGCCAGCAGTCGGGGAGATACGCAGTATTTT	CASSRGDTQYF
TRBV7-2	.	TRBJ2-3	.	TGTGCCAGCAGCTTAGTTGCTAGCCGGGAGGATACGCAGTATTTT	CASSLVASREDTQYF
TRBV7-9	.	TRBJ2-3	TRBD2	TGTGCCAGCAGTTCGGTGGAAAGTAGCGGGAGCCTGGATACGCAGTATTTT	CASSSVESSGSLDTQYF
TRBV5-1	.	TRBJ1-6	TRBD1	TGCGCCAGCAGCTACACCGTCGGGACAGGGAATTCACCCCTCCACTTT	CASSYTVGTGNSPLHF
TRBV9	.	TRBJ2-7	TRBD2	TGTGCCAGCAGCGGCTCTAGCGGTTACGAGCAGTACTTC	CASSGSSGYEQYF
TRBV19	.	TRBJ2-3	.	TGTGCCAGTAGTATAGATTCGGGCACAGATACGCAGTATTTT	CASSIDSGTDTQYF